Listed below are T cell receptor beta chains from one sample, sequenced in a study of shared clonotypes between healthy human individuals. The repertoire was sequenced with immunoSEQ multiplex PCR; TCRdb's copy has only in-frame clones and lacks some. This table has roughly 500,000 clones, 79% appearing once. Specimen: PBMCs. These receptors all come from a woman in her forties in good health. Some clones in this sample may be carry-over from other donors' samples. CDR3s include the opening cysteine and the closing phenylalanine or tryptophan. The D gene is left open where the match is weak. Size values are once, few and many counts, or a class for expanded clones, and some rows have none.

v_gene,j_gene,abundance,d_gene,CDR3nt,CDR3aa
TRBV6-6,TRBJ1-5,NA,NA,TGTGCCAGCAGTTACACCCGACGGGATCGGAACCAGCCCCAGCATTTT,CASSYTRRDRNQPQHF
TRBV27,TRBJ1-1,NA,NA,TGTGCCAGCAGTTTATCTCTGGTTAACACTGAAGCTTTCTTT,CASSLSLVNTEAFF
TRBV28,TRBJ2-7,NA,TRBD1,TGTGCCAGCAGTTCACCCTACAGGGGTCACTCCTACGAGCAGTACTTC,CASSSPYRGHSYEQYF
TRBV21-1,TRBJ1-1,few,NA,TGTGCCAGCAGCCCGCCCCCCAGGGAAAGAGTAACCGCTGAAGCTTTCTTT,CASSPPPRERVTAEAFF
TRBV11-1,TRBJ2-7,NA,TRBD1,TGTGCCAGCAGCGGATCCTCCGGGACAGTTACCTACGAGCAGTACTTC,CASSGSSGTVTYEQYF
TRBV5-1,TRBJ2-5,many,NA,TGCGCCAGCAGACCAGCGCCGGGACAACAAGAGACCCAGTACTTC,CASRPAPGQQETQYF
TRBV30,TRBJ1-1,NA,NA,TGTGCCTGGAGTGTAATAGGACGGCAGAACACTGAAGCTTTCTTT,CAWSVIGRQNTEAFF
TRBV28,TRBJ1-2,NA,NA,TGTGCCAGCAGTCCCCTCCTAGAAAACTATGGCTACACCTTC,CASSPLLENYGYTF
TRBV11-2,TRBJ2-3,many,NA,TGTGCCAGCAGCTTTACAGATACGCAGTATTTT,CASSFTDTQYF
TRBV4-2,TRBJ2-2,NA,NA,TGTGCCAGCAGCCAGGTCAGCGCGAACACCGGGGAGCTGTTTTTT,CASSQVSANTGELFF
TRBV27,TRBJ1-1,NA,NA,TGTGCCAGTCGTAACAGAAAGAACACTGAAGCTTTCTTT,CASRNRKNTEAFF
TRBV9,TRBJ1-1,NA,NA,TGTGCCAGCAGCCCCGATCTGGTAGTAAACACTGAAGCTTTCTTT,CASSPDLVVNTEAFF
TRBV27,TRBJ2-1,NA,NA,TGTGCCAGCAGTTTATTAAGGGATATAGACAATGAGCAGTTCTTC,CASSLLRDIDNEQFF
TRBV10-2,TRBJ1-1,many,NA,TGCGCCAGCACCGAGCTGAACACTGAAGCTTTCTTT,CASTELNTEAFF
TRBV18,TRBJ2-1,once,NA,TGTGCCAGCTCACGGGTCGGCAATGAGCAGTTCTTC,CASSRVGNEQFF
TRBV19,TRBJ2-5,NA,TRBD2,TGTGCCAGTAGTACCCCTGTCGGGAGGACAGAGACCCAGTACTTC,CASSTPVGRTETQYF
TRBV28,TRBJ1-5,NA,TRBD1,TGTGCCAGCAGTTTAGCGTCGGGAACAGGGGGTATACAGCCCCAGCATTTT,CASSLASGTGGIQPQHF
TRBV7-2,TRBJ2-1,NA,NA,TGTGCCAGCAGCTTAGATCGGGAGAACTACAATGAGCAGTTCTTC,CASSLDRENYNEQFF
TRBV5-4,TRBJ2-7,NA,TRBD2,TGTGCCAGCAGCTTGGGTAGCGGGAGCTACGAGCAGTACTTC,CASSLGSGSYEQYF
TRBV30,TRBJ2-1,NA,NA,TGTGCCTGGAGTGTCTTCAGGGGACCCTACAATGAGCAGTTCTTC,CAWSVFRGPYNEQFF
TRBV13,TRBJ1-2,NA,NA,TGTGCCAGCAGCCCAAGTTATTCAGGGGCCTTCCTCTATGGCTACACCTTC,CASSPSYSGAFLYGYTF
TRBV28,TRBJ2-6,many,TRBD1,TGTGCCAGCAGACCGGGACAGGGGGCGCGGGGGGCCAACGTCCTGACTTTC,CASRPGQGARGANVLTF
TRBV4-2,TRBJ1-4,NA,TRBD1,TGTGCCAGCAGCCACGACGGGACAGGGAATGAAAAACTGTTTTTT,CASSHDGTGNEKLFF